Shown below are 9 T cell receptor beta chains from a single sample sequenced in a study of blood T cell repertoires in COVID-19. Assay used: immunoSEQ multiplex PCR; TCRdb lists only in-frame clones, some missing. The sample lists 200,000 to 300,000 clones, around 89% occurring once. Sequences were obtained from peripheral blood. These receptors came from a woman aged 40 to 55 with acute or convalescent COVID-19.

V usage is TRBV6-2 or TRBV6-3 and J usage is TRBJ2-2; the D gene is possibly TRBD2 (5 bases). V was cut by 6 bases and J by 3 bases, with 17 bases left in between. CDR1 MNHEY and CDR2 SVGEGT come from the germline V gene. CDR3 size: 16 residues. This CDR3 reads CASSPRAPGDTGELFF. CDR3 nucleotide sequence: TGTGCCAGCAGCCCTAGGGCACCCGGGGACACCGGGGAGCTGTTTTTT.

The V gene is TRBV5-1, the J gene TRBJ1-1; 8 bases align to TRBD1. The germline gives CDR1 SGHRS, CDR2 YFSETQ. The CDR3 has 13 residues. J lost 4 bases, V lost 3 bases, and 2 bases had no gene match. CDR3 residues: CASSSGQVTEAFF. CDR3 nucleotides: TGCGCCAGCAGCTCGGGACAGGTCACTGAAGCTTTCTTT. Variable domain in full (rest from reference TRBV5-1 and TRBJ1-1): KAGVTQTPRYLIKTRGQQVTLSCSPISGHRSVSWYQQTPGQGLQFLFEYFSETQRNKGNFPGRFSGRQFSNSRSEMNVSTLELGDSALYLCASSSGQVTEAFFGQGTRLTVV.

The CDR3 is CASSIDRRLTGELFF. The CDR3 DNA is TGTGCCAGTAGTATAGATCGGCGGTTGACCGGGGAGCTGTTTTTT. The chain recombines TRBV19 with TRBJ2-2; D is uncertain. Between the trimmed V and J ends, which lost 0 bases and 5 bases, there was a span of 10 bases. Germline assignment: CDR1 LNHDA and CDR2 SQIVND (reference sequence). The CDR3 covers 15 residues.

The chain carries TRBV4-1 and TRBJ1-2; D perhaps matches TRBD1 (5 bases). CDR3 size: 18 residues. The V gene lost 0 bases and the J gene lost 7 bases, with 24 bases spanning the gap. Germline-derived CDR1 and CDR2 are MGHRA and YSYEKL. This CDR3 reads CASSQEGRGSWGDGGYTF. Here the CDR3 DNA reads TGCGCCAGCAGCCAAGAAGGCCGCGGTTCGTGGGGGGATGGTGGCTACACCTTC.

The gene calls are TRBV19 and TRBJ1-5, with D unclear. Germline loops: CDR1 LNHDA, CDR2 SQIVND (reference sequence). Between the trimmed V and J ends, which lost 7 bases and 3 bases, there was a span of 16 bases. CDR3 length equals 15 residues. The CDR3 loop reads CASKTFGEPNQPQHF. CDR3 nucleotides: TGTGCCAGTAAGACTTTCGGGGAACCCAATCAGCCCCAGCATTTT.

This clone was recorded once. The chain recombines TRBV3-1 (or the pseudogene TRBV3-2) with TRBJ2-2; weak D call: TRBD1 (5 bases). V was cut by 4 bases and J by 7 bases, with 10 bases left in between. The CDR3 length is 13 residues. Germline lookup yields CDR1 LGHDT and CDR2 YNNKEL (reference sequence). This CDR3 reads CASSLQGIGELFF. CDR3 bases: TGTGCCAGCAGCCTCCAGGGTATCGGGGAGCTGTTTTTT.

The chain recombines TRBV14 with TRBJ1-1, with no clear D. The germline V and J ends were trimmed by 2 bases and 11 bases, with 12 bases remaining between them. Per the germline V gene, CDR1 is SGHDN and CDR2 is FVKESK. The CDR3 length is 12 residues. In nucleotides, the CDR3 is TGTGCCAGCAGCCAACTGGGCCTTGGGGCTTTCTTT. Its translation: CASSQLGLGAFF.

The chain recombines TRBV7-2 with TRBJ2-1; D may be TRBD2 (6 bases). Trimming took off 5 bases at V and 7 bases at J, with 15 bases between the two ends. The CDR3 has 14 residues. The germline gives CDR1 SGHTA, CDR2 FQGNSA. The CDR3 nucleotides read TGTGCCAGCAGCACCGGGGGACGACTAAATGAGCAGTTCTTC. Translation gives CASSTGGRLNEQFF.

The CDR3 sequence: CATSDSGLAGGAVNEQFF. The CDR3 DNA is TGTGCCACCAGTGACTCGGGACTAGCGGGGGGGGCCGTCAATGAGCAGTTCTTC. The chain combines TRBV24-1 with TRBJ2-1; 16 positions match TRBD2. Per germline, CDR1 KGHDR and CDR2 SFDVKD. Unmatched junction bases numbered 8, after V lost 4 bases and J lost 6 bases. This CDR3 is built from 18 residues.